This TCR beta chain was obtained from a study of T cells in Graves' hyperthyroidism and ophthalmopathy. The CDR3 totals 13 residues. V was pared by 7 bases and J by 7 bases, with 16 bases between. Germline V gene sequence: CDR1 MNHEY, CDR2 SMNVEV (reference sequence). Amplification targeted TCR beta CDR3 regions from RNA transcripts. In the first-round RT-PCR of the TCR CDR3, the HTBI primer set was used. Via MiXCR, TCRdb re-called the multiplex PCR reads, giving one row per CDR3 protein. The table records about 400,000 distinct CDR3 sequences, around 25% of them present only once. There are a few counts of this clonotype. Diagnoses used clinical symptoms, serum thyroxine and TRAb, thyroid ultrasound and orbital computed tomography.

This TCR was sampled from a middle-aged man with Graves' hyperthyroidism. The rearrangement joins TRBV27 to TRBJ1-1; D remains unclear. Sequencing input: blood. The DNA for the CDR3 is TGTGCCAGCAAACCCAATGTGGACCATGAAGCTTTCTTT. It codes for CASKPNVDHEAFF.